What follows describes a single T cell receptor beta chain. The record originates from a study of memory CD8 T cells in hepatitis C reinfection. Study as a whole: Between 12 and 24 weeks after reinfection detection, late samples were drawn.

The protocol was immunoSEQ multiplex PCR, while the TCRdb copy is restricted to in-frame clones and leaves out a portion. This sample has around 45,000 clones; 75% to 90% occur once, and the top ten carry around 0.78%. Germline CDR1 reads SNHLY; CDR2 reads FYNNEI. J lost 7 bases, V lost 8 bases, and 11 bases had no gene match. This CDR3 has 14 amino acids. Time point defined: late/post reinfection, 12 to 24 weeks after detection. No in vitro expansion preceded TCR sequencing of the sorted cells. The clonotype originates from a man between 18 and 29 years old with hepatitis C virus infection. The rearrangement uses TRBV2 and TRBJ1-5; 7 bases line up with TRBD1. Sequencing was carried out using naive CD8+ T cells sorted from blood. The DNA for the CDR3 is TGTGCCAGCTGCCGGGGAACAGGGGCCCAGCCCCAGCATTTT. Protein: CASCRGTGAQPQHF.